This T cell receptor (beta chain) originates from a study of tumor and adjacent non-tumor tissue in lung cancer. Remarks on this clonotype: The antigen is undetermined.

RNA was extracted from bulk tissue without any cell sorting. Study-level points and caveats: Normal lung showed higher cumulative top 100 clone frequency than tumor.

The V segment lost 5 bases and the J segment 10 bases; nucleotides outside the gene matches: 9. The CDR3 totals 14 residues. The germline gives CDR1 MNHEY, CDR2 SVGAGI. The library came from three nested PCR rounds adapted from ARM-PCR protocols. TCRdb analysed the multiplex PCR reads with MiXCR anew, one entry per CDR3 protein. The sample comprises about 200,000 distinct CDR3 sequences, 70% to 75% of which are singletons, and approximately 25% rests with the top ten. Sequencing was done on a sample of lung tumor tissue. The V call is TRBV6-5, the J call TRBJ1-5, with 9 nucleotides matching TRBD1. The TCR was taken from a man aged 55 to 69 with non-small cell lung cancer. Written as DNA, the CDR3 is TGTGCCAGCAGTAACCGGGACAGGGAAGATCCCCAGCATTTT. Residues: CASSNRDREDPQHF.